What follows are 7 T cell receptor beta chains derived from one specimen sequenced in a study of beta chain features in type 1 diabetes (dated by TCRdb to the late 2010s). Study-level results and caveats: Type 1 diabetes patients showed a moderate but significant shortening of TCRB CDR3 length in all four CD4+ subsets.

Their target antigens are unknown. Library construction relied on the immunoSEQ multiplex PCR assay. The entire amount of isolated RNA was reverse transcribed using the High Capacity cDNA Reverse Transcription Kit, so the sequenced TCRB transcripts were expressed ones. What TCRdb holds here is the immuneACCESS table cut down to in-frame rearrangements. Part of the clones is not present; checked against another copy, under half of the missing clones reflect an unresolved V gene, and the others are unexplained. Across this sample there are around 97,000 clones, with 25% to 35% seen only once. The top ten clonotypes cover about 0.49% of the sample. The sequencing sample was made of central memory CD4+ T cells from blood. These receptors were obtained from a young woman with type 1 diabetes.

The genes are TRBV30 and TRBJ2-3, with 11 positions matching TRBD2. The germline CDR1 and CDR2 sequences are GTSNPN and SVGIG (reference sequence). The CDR3 is 14 amino acids. V trimming: 4 bases; J trimming: 5 bases; junction bases outside the gene matches: 5. CDR3 coding DNA: TGTGCCTGGACCCTGGGACTAGCGGTAGATACGCAGTATTTT. It translates to CAWTLGLAVDTQYF.

The rearrangement joins TRBV6-6 to TRBJ2-5; TRBD2 aligns across 10 bases. V gave up 5 bases and J gave up 7 bases; unmatched junction bases: 4. CDR3 length: 13 residues. CDR1 and CDR2 from the germline V gene are MNHNY and SVGAGI (reference sequence). The CDR3 protein is CASSRSGGPTQYF. In DNA, the CDR3 is TGTGCCAGCAGTCGTAGCGGGGGGCCGACCCAGTACTTC.

This clone was detected only a few times. The chain employs TRBV5-1 and TRBJ2-5, with 9 bases identical to TRBD1. V dropped 3 bases and J dropped 1; count of bases not matched to a gene: 10. This CDR3 is 17 amino acids long. Germline lookup yields CDR1 SGHRS and CDR2 YFSETQ. The CDR3 DNA sequence: TGCGCCAGCAGCTCAGGTTACCGGGACAGGGCCCAAGAGACCCAGTACTTC. This encodes CASSSGYRDRAQETQYF.

This clone was counted between two and nine times. The genes are TRBV7-2 and TRBJ1-2, with 8 bases aligning to TRBD1. The CDR3 consists of 14 residues. Germline CDR1 reads SGHTA; CDR2 reads FQGNSA. The ends lost 4 bases at V and 6 bases at J; junction bases unmatched: 7. In DNA, the CDR3 is TGTGCCAGCAGCTCCGACAGGGGTCGCAATGGCTACACCTTC. Encoded protein: CASSSDRGRNGYTF. The full variable domain, completed using reference TRBV7-2 and TRBJ1-2, is GAGVSQSPSNKVTEKGKDVELRCDPISGHTALYWYRQSLGQGLEFLIYFQGNSAPDKSGLPSDRFSAERTGGSVSTLTIQRTQQEDSAVYLCASSSDRGRNGYTFGSGTRLTVV.

The V call is TRBV27, the J call TRBJ2-5; 10 bases fit TRBD2. The CDR3 extends over 15 amino acids. Per germline, CDR1 MNHEY and CDR2 SMNVEV (reference sequence). The junction had 6 bases not matched to a gene; V was cut back by 5 bases and J by 3 bases. This CDR3 is CASSGNGLAEETQYF. Written as DNA, the CDR3 is TGTGCCAGCAGTGGAAACGGACTAGCGGAAGAGACCCAGTACTTC.

The V and J genes are TRBV7-2 and TRBJ1-4, with 7 bases lining up with TRBD1. CDR3 length: 17 amino acids. CDR1 is SGHTA and CDR2 is FQGNSA in the germline V gene. The junction had 14 bases not matched to a gene; V was cut back by 2 bases and J by 8 bases. The CDR3: CASSLRGGPRVEEKLFF. The CDR3 coding sequence is TGTGCCAGCAGCTTACGAGGGGGCCCAAGGGTGGAGGAAAAACTGTTTTTT.

The table lists this clone with a few counts. The V and J genes are TRBV7-2 and TRBJ2-2; D is uncertain. Germline loops: CDR1 SGHTA, CDR2 FQGNSA. There are 13 residues in the CDR3. The V gene lost 0 bases and the J gene lost 6 bases, with 5 bases spanning the gap. CDR3 nucleotide sequence: TGTGCCAGCAGCTTAGCGTGGCCCGGGGAGCTGTTTTTT. Protein product: CASSLAWPGELFF.